The 9 T cell receptor beta chains below were found in one sample sequenced in a study of T cell responses to AZD1222 COVID-19 vaccine. The table came from immunoSEQ multiplex PCR; TCRdb's copy has only in-frame clones and leaves some out. The sample contains around 140,000 clones, 85% to 95% of which appear only once. The material was peripheral blood, obtained on day 0 of AZD1222 vaccination. The receptors stem from an adult in good health.

In nucleotides, the CDR3 is TGTGCCAGCAGCTTAAGCCCAGGACAGGGTGGGAGCACAGATACGCAGTATTTT. It codes for CASSLSPGQGGSTDTQYF. V is TRBV7-9 and J is TRBJ2-3; 8 positions agree with TRBD1. This CDR3 is built from 18 residues. Germline loops: CDR1 SEHNR, CDR2 FQNEAQ (reference sequence). V gave up 2 bases and J gave up 0 bases; unmatched junction bases: 10.

This rearrangement joins TRBV19 to TRBJ2-3; unclear D gene. CDR1 is LNHDA and CDR2 is SQIVND in the germline V gene (reference sequence). The length of the CDR3 is 12 residues. The V and J ends lost 6 bases and 6 bases respectively, with 10 bases between them. Written as DNA, the CDR3 is TGTGCCAGTAGCCCTACTTTGGATACGCAGTATTTT. It is translated as CASSPTLDTQYF. Together with reference TRBV19 and TRBJ2-3, the CDR3 gives the full variable domain: DGGITQSPKYLFRKEGQNVTLSCEQNLNHDAMYWYRQDPGQGLRLIYYSQIVNDFQKGDIAEGYSVSREKKESFPLTVTSAQKNPTAFYLCASSPTLDTQYFGPGTRLTVL.

The chain combines TRBV7-2 with TRBJ2-7; TRBD2 is a possible D gene (6 bases). V lost 1 base and J lost 7, with 11 bases in between. CDR1 and CDR2 from the germline V gene are SGHTA and FQGNSA. This CDR3 is 13 amino acids long. CDR3 DNA: TGTGCCAGCAGCTTAGGAGGAGGGGTAGAGCAGTACTTC. As protein: CASSLGGGVEQYF.

V and J are TRBV19 and TRBJ1-1; TRBD1 is a possible D gene (6 bases). The ends were cut back, 3 bases at V and 5 bases at J, with 7 bases in the middle. There are 12 residues in the CDR3. Germline-derived CDR1 and CDR2 are LNHDA and SQIVND (reference sequence). The CDR3 DNA reads TGTGCCAGTAGTATGAGGGGGACTGAAGCTTTCTTT. This sequence encodes CASSMRGTEAFF. Filled out from reference TRBV19 and TRBJ1-1, the complete variable domain reads DGGITQSPKYLFRKEGQNVTLSCEQNLNHDAMYWYRQDPGQGLRLIYYSQIVNDFQKGDIAEGYSVSREKKESFPLTVTSAQKNPTAFYLCASSMRGTEAFFGQGTRLTVV.

This clone was counted only a few times. The genes are TRBV2 and TRBJ1-4; unclear D gene. Germline CDR1 and CDR2: SNHLY and FYNNEI. The CDR3 extends over 14 amino acids. Trimming took off 5 bases at V and 4 bases at J, with 11 bases between the two ends. CDR3 coding DNA: TGTGCCAGCAGTTCATTCGGACGTAATGAAAAACTGTTTTTT. It specifies CASSSFGRNEKLFF.

This clone was detected once. This chain connects TRBV6-1 to TRBJ1-1; weak D call: TRBD1 (5 bases). Germline CDR1 is MNHNS and CDR2 is SASEGT. This CDR3 comprises 11 residues. Trimming took 7 bases from V and 3 from J, leaving 6 bases between them. CDR3 amino acids: CASKGYTEAFF. The CDR3 DNA follows: TGTGCCAGCAAGGGGTACACTGAAGCTTTCTTT.

The chain carries TRBV24-1 and TRBJ2-2; 7 bases are a match to TRBD2. The CDR3 contains 17 residues. The germline gives CDR1 KGHDR, CDR2 SFDVKD. The V gene end was trimmed by 2 bases and the J gene end by 4 bases; junction bases not matched to a gene: 9. This chain's CDR3 is CATSDSVGGVSTGELFF. Here the CDR3 DNA reads TGTGCCACCAGTGATTCGGTGGGAGGGGTCAGCACCGGGGAGCTGTTTTTT.

The chain has TRBV9 and TRBJ2-5; D gene ambiguous. The CDR3 runs to 15 residues. Germline V lookup: CDR1 SGDLS, CDR2 YYNGEE. Trimming removed 0 bases from V and 1 base from J, with 10 bases in between. The CDR3 sequence is CASSVVDGPQETQYF. The CDR3 coding sequence is TGTGCCAGCAGCGTAGTGGATGGACCCCAAGAGACCCAGTACTTC.

The gene calls are TRBV7-2 and TRBJ2-7; 9 bases map to TRBD2. The CDR3 sequence is 15 residues long. Per germline, CDR1 SGHTA and CDR2 FQGNSA. With 4 bases clipped from V and 0 bases from J, the junction kept 4 bases outside the gene matches. The chain's CDR3 is CASSYDSGSSYEQYF. As DNA, the CDR3 is TGTGCCAGCAGCTACGATAGCGGGAGCTCCTACGAGCAGTACTTC. Using reference TRBV7-2 and TRBJ2-7 for the parts outside the CDR3, the full variable domain is GAGVSQSPSNKVTEKGKDVELRCDPISGHTALYWYRQSLGQGLEFLIYFQGNSAPDKSGLPSDRFSAERTGGSVSTLTIQRTQQEDSAVYLCASSYDSGSSYEQYFGPGTRLTVT.